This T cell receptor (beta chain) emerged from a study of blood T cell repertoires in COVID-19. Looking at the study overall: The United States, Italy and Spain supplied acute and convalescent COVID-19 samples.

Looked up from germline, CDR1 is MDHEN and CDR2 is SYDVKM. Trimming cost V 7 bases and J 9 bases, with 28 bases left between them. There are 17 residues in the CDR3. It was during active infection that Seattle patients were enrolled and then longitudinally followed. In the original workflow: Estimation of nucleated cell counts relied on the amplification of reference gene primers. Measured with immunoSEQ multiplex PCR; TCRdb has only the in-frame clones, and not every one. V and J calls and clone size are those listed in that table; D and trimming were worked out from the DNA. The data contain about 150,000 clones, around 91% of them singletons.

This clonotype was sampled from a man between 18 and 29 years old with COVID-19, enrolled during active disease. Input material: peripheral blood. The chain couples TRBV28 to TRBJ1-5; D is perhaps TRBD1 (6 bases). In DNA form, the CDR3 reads TGTGCCAGCACCCTATCCAGGGGCTTGAGCTTACCGAGGCCCCAGCATTTT. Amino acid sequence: CASTLSRGLSLPRPQHF.